This T cell receptor (beta chain) was profiled in a study of T cells after yellow fever vaccination. Notes on the study in general: The secondary T-cell response peaked on day 5, not day 15, but was weaker. Post-booster samples contained most primary-vaccination clones (approximately 96% CD4, approximately 88% CD8).

As TCR cDNA was made by 5'RACE template switching, a universal primer site and UMIs were added. TCRdb used MiXCR to reprocess the 5' RACE reads, holding one entry per CDR3 protein. The data hold some 220,000 distinct CDR3 sequences, with approximately 3.3% observed a single time. The CDR3 totals 15 residues. The ends were cut back, 0 bases at V and 2 bases at J, with 10 bases in the middle. The V gene's germline CDR1 is SGHRS and CDR2 YFSETQ. A note on this clonotype: The target antigen is unknown.

The sequenced sample was CD4+ T cells sorted from PBMCs, obtained 10 days after the yellow fever booster vaccination. The TCR originated in a man in his late teens or twenties who received the YFV17D yellow fever vaccine. The V gene is TRBV5-1, the J gene TRBJ2-3, with a weak D call TRBD1 (5 bases). Here the CDR3 reads CASSLAGPDTDTQYF. The CDR3 region has the DNA TGCGCCAGCAGCTTGGCAGGGCCGGACACAGATACGCAGTATTTT.